This T cell receptor (beta chain) was captured by sequencing in a study of blood T cells in healthy people across ages. Study findings and constraints: A roughly linear fall in TCR beta diversity per million T cells was seen with increasing age.

About this clonotype itself: Its antigen is unknown.

The use of a sample-barcoded 5' primer and a J-beta primer mix characterized a second PCR of roughly 7 to 11 cycles. TCRdb reanalysed the 5' RACE reads using MiXCR and keeps one entry per CDR3 protein. The table shows approximately 900,000 distinct CDR3 sequences, with 48% occurring only once. Germline assignment: CDR1 MNHNY and CDR2 SVGAGI (reference sequence). CDR3 length: 15 amino acids. V was cut by 4 bases and J by 0 bases, with 12 bases left in between. What was sequenced was blood. V usage is TRBV6-6 and J usage is TRBJ1-1; TRBD1 might be the D (6 bases). This TCR came from a man aged 25-40 years in good health. The CDR3 spells CASSSQGYMNTEAFF. Here the CDR3 DNA reads TGTGCCAGCAGTTCCCAGGGGTATATGAACACTGAAGCTTTCTTT.